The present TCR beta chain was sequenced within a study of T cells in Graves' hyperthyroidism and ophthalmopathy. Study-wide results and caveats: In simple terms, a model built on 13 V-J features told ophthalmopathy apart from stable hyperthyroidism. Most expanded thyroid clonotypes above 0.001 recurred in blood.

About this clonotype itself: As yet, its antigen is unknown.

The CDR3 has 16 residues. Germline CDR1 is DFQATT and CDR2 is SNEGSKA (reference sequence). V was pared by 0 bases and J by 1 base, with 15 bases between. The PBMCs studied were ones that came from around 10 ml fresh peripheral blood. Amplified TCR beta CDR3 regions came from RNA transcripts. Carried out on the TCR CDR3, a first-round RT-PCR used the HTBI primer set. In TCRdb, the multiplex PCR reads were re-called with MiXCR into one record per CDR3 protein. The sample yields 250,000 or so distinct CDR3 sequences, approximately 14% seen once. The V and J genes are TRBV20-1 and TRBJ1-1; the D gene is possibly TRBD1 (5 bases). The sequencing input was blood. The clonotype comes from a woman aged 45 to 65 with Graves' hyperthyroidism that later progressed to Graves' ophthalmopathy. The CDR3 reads CSARDRRDGQNTEAFF. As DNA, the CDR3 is TGCAGTGCTAGAGACCGACGGGACGGTCAGAACACTGAAGCTTTCTTT.